The T cell receptor beta chain described here comes from a study of blood T cell repertoires in COVID-19. In germline, CDR1 is MDHEN, CDR2 SYDVKM. The CDR3 has 16 amino acids. Trimming left V 2 bases short and J 7 bases short, with 18 bases between. Assay: immunoSEQ multiplex PCR; the TCRdb copy retains only in-frame clones and omits some. Among some 220,000 clones listed, just under 85% were seen once. Participant ages covered roughly 18 to 89 years across 24 US areas. Donors were grouped by their self-reported clinical history. The J gene is TRBJ2-1, the V gene TRBV28; possible D gene TRBD2, 5 bases. The sequence came from a middle-aged woman with acute COVID-19. The specimen sequenced was PBMCs or T cells enriched from blood (not recorded which). The CDR3 coding sequence is TGTGCCAGCAGTTTAATTCCGGGAATCGCCACAAATGAGCAGTTCTTC. Translation: CASSLIPGIATNEQFF.